The 15 T cell receptor beta chains presented below share a single source sample, sequenced in a study of blood T cells in healthy people across ages. A second roughly 6 to 12 cycle PCR used barcoded and J-beta primers. MiXCR, run by TCRdb on the 5' RACE reads, gives a single entry per CDR3 protein. This table has hundreds of thousands of distinct CDR3 sequences, 20% to 25% appearing once. What was sequenced was blood. All receptors come from a man aged 70-80 years in good health.

This chain connects TRBV6-1 to TRBJ1-5, with 7 bases fitting TRBD1. The CDR3 runs 15 residues. Trimming removed 4 bases from V and 1 base from J; junction bases left unmatched: 4. In germline, CDR1 is MNHNS, CDR2 SASEGT. The CDR3 bases are TGTGCCAGCAGTGCCGGGACAGTAAGCAATCAGCCCCAGCATTTT. Protein product: CASSAGTVSNQPQHF.

DNA of the CDR3: TGCAGTGCTCCCGGGACCGAAGCTTTCTTT. Its protein is CSAPGTEAFF. The J gene is TRBJ1-1, the V gene TRBV20-1; the D gene is possibly TRBD1 (5 bases). Germline lookup yields CDR1 DFQATT and CDR2 SNEGSKA (reference sequence). CDR3 size: 10 residues. Deletions cut 5 bases from V and 8 bases from J, with 9 bases between.

The chain employs TRBV2 and TRBJ2-5; D is unresolved. This CDR3 has 14 residues. Germline CDR1 and CDR2: SNHLY and FYNNEI. Trimming stripped 1 base from V and 0 bases from J, with 6 bases between. Here the CDR3 DNA reads TGTGCCAGCAGTGAAGTGGGATACCAAGAGACCCAGTACTTC. Protein: CASSEVGYQETQYF.

This clonotype was counted a few times. V and J are TRBV18 and TRBJ2-5; no clear D. From germline, CDR1 is KGHSH and CDR2 LQKENI. V lost 2 bases, J lost 0 bases, and 10 bases lay in between. This CDR3 has 15 residues. The CDR3 DNA sequence: TGTGCCAGCTCACCAGAAGAGAGGTACCAAGAGACCCAGTACTTC. This sequence encodes CASSPEERYQETQYF.

The chain carries TRBV29-1 and TRBJ1-5, with D perhaps matching TRBD1 (5 bases). In germline, CDR1 is SQVTM, CDR2 ANQGSEA. The CDR3 spans 14 residues. The V gene lost 4 bases and the J gene lost 6 bases, with 16 bases spanning the gap. The CDR3 DNA is TGCAGCGTTGGGGACGGAGGATTCGGTCAGCCCCAGCATTTT. Protein product: CSVGDGGFGQPQHF.

This clonotype showed up just a few times. This sequence joins TRBV12-3 or TRBV12-4 and TRBJ1-1; 9 positions agree with TRBD1. The CDR3 sequence is 13 residues long. With V trimmed by 6 bases and J by 3 bases, 2 bases remained unmatched. The CDR3 is CASRGDRDTEAFF. CDR3 bases: TGTGCCAGCAGGGGGGACAGGGACACTGAAGCTTTCTTT.

The V gene is TRBV20-1, the J gene TRBJ2-5; 7 bases are shared with TRBD2. From germline, CDR1 is DFQATT and CDR2 SNEGSKA (reference sequence). CDR3 length: 14 residues. J was trimmed by 1 base and V by 1 base; bases with no gene match: 3. CDR3 sequence (DNA): TGCAGTGCTAGAGCACCTAGCGGCCAAGAGACCCAGTACTTC. It specifies CSARAPSGQETQYF.

There are a few counts of this clonotype. This rearrangement joins TRBV10-2 to TRBJ1-2; D is possibly TRBD1 (5 bases). V was shortened by 0 bases and J by 2 bases, with 7 bases between the two germline ends. This CDR3 spans 14 amino acids. Germline-derived CDR1 and CDR2 are WSHSY and SAAADI. CDR3 sequence reads: CASSESRGNYGYTF. CDR3 in DNA: TGCGCCAGCAGTGAGTCGCGGGGGAACTATGGCTACACCTTC.

The chain recombines TRBV7-9 with TRBJ2-1; D is unresolved. V was cut by 4 bases and J by 2 bases, with 9 bases left in between. Germline V gene data show CDR1 as SEHNR and CDR2 as FQNEAQ (reference sequence). CDR3 length equals 14 residues. The CDR3 DNA reads TGTGCCAGCAGCTCGACTGATACCTACAATGAGCAGTTCTTC. The encoded protein is CASSSTDTYNEQFF.

Only a few counts were recorded for this clonotype. The CDR3 is CASSQDRGGIRYEQFF. The CDR3 nucleotides read TGCGCCAGCAGCCAAGATCGTGGGGGGATTCGGTATGAGCAGTTCTTC. This chain connects TRBV4-1 to TRBJ2-1; D possibly corresponds to TRBD2 (6 bases). This CDR3 is built from 16 residues. Per germline, CDR1 MGHRA and CDR2 YSYEKL. Trimming removed 0 bases from V and 8 bases from J, with 17 bases in between.

This clonotype was counted a few times. The V call is TRBV11-2, the J call TRBJ2-3; TRBD1 matches 10 bases. This CDR3 region has 15 residues. Germline V gives CDR1 SGHAT, CDR2 FQNNGV. With V trimmed by 4 bases and J by 2 bases, 3 bases remained unmatched. This CDR3 is CASSSDRGPTDTQYF. Written as DNA, the CDR3 is TGTGCCAGCAGCTCAGACAGGGGGCCCACAGATACGCAGTATTTT.

This clonotype was counted only a few times. The chain couples TRBV7-2 to TRBJ2-2, with D possibly being TRBD2 (5 bases). The ends were cut back, 4 bases at V and 7 bases at J, with 13 bases in the middle. This CDR3 is built from 14 residues. Per germline, CDR1 SGHTA and CDR2 FQGNSA. The CDR3 spells CASSWEWNVGELFF. CDR3 nucleotide sequence: TGTGCCAGCAGCTGGGAGTGGAACGTCGGGGAGCTGTTTTTT.

This clonotype turned up a few times. The V call is TRBV29-1, the J call TRBJ2-5; the D gene is possibly TRBD1 (6 bases). V dropped 3 bases and J dropped 1 base, with 12 bases sitting between them. Germline values: CDR1 SQVTM, CDR2 ANQGSEA. The CDR3 consists of 14 residues. CDR3: CSVEGSGAQETQYF. As DNA, the CDR3 is TGCAGCGTTGAGGGATCAGGGGCCCAAGAGACCCAGTACTTC.

This clonotype was seen a handful of times. This chain joins TRBV29-1 and TRBJ2-6; D may be TRBD1 (5 bases). The CDR3 loop spans 17 amino acids. The V end was cut by 6 bases, the J end by 4 bases, with 22 bases between. Germline-derived CDR1 and CDR2 are SQVTM and ANQGSEA. The CDR3 here is CSVAVHQGSSGANVLTF. The CDR3, as DNA: TGCAGCGTGGCTGTACACCAGGGTTCCTCCGGGGCCAACGTCCTGACTTTC.

This clonotype has only a few counts. The genes are TRBV5-1 and TRBJ2-5, with D possibly being TRBD1 (6 bases). The CDR3 is made up of 15 amino acids. Looked up from germline, CDR1 is SGHRS and CDR2 is YFSETQ. Trimming took off 0 bases at V and 3 bases at J, with 12 bases between the two ends. The CDR3 region has the DNA TGCGCCAGCAGCTTGGGGGCAGGGGCCAAAGAGACCCAGTACTTC. It specifies CASSLGAGAKETQYF.